Listed below are T cell receptor beta chains from one sample, sequenced in a study of Ad26.COV2.S vaccination and SARS-CoV-2 variants. Here immunoSEQ multiplex PCR was the method, and the copy in TCRdb shows in-frame clones only, minus some. The table lists about 320,000 clones, 70% to 90% of them singletons. Specimen: peripheral blood, collected in a trial of Ad26.COV2.S vaccine versus placebo. These receptors all come from a person between 18 and 60 years old who received the Ad26.COV2.S COVID-19 vaccine or a placebo. Each CDR3 is given with its conserved first and last residue. D genes are given only for firm matches. Clone size is stated in some rows and not others, as once, few, many or a class when expanded.

CASSPTGNHGYTF TGTGCCAGCAGCCCAACAGGGAACCATGGCTACACCTTC TRBV6-5 13 few TRBJ1-2 NA
CASSSGGGLYEQYF TGTGCCAGCAGTTCGGGGGGGGGCCTCTACGAGCAGTACTTC TRBV6-2/TRBV6-3 14 NA TRBJ2-7 TRBD2
CASFAGPGTGELFF TGTGCCAGCTTCGCGGGGCCGGGAACCGGGGAGCTGTTTTTT TRBV19 14 NA TRBJ2-2 NA
CASSLNRVTGNTIYF TGTGCCAGCAGCCTAAACAGGGTAACTGGAAACACCATATATTTT TRBV3-1/TRBV3-2 15 NA TRBJ1-3 NA
CAWSVQTNTEAFF TGTGCCTGGAGTGTACAGACCAACACTGAAGCTTTCTTT TRBV30 13 NA TRBJ1-1 NA
CAWTGRRGTEAFF TGTGCCTGGACAGGCCGCAGAGGCACTGAAGCTTTCTTT TRBV30 13 NA TRBJ1-1 NA
CASSSLASGGGARGGQYF TGTGCCAGCAGCTCCCTGGCGTCAGGAGGTGGGGCTCGGGGCGGCCAGTACTTC TRBV11-2 18 NA TRBJ2-5 NA
CASSPRGTGNYEQYF TGTGCCAGTAGTCCGCGAGGGACAGGGAACTACGAGCAGTACTTC TRBV19 15 NA TRBJ2-7 TRBD1
CASSLGSPGKHEQFF TGTGCCAGCAGCTTAGGTTCCCCGGGGAAGCATGAGCAGTTCTTC TRBV11-2 15 NA TRBJ2-1 NA
CASSLQGIVETQYF TGTGCCAGCAGCTTACAAGGGATCGTAGAGACCCAGTACTTC TRBV7-2 14 NA TRBJ2-5 NA
CASSEGPGNRGSPLHF TGTGCCAGCAGTGAAGGTCCTGGGAACAGGGGGTCTCCCCTCCACTTT TRBV2 16 NA TRBJ1-6 TRBD1
CSVGSISGANVLTF TGCAGCGTTGGGTCGATCTCTGGGGCCAACGTCCTGACTTTC TRBV29-1 14 NA TRBJ2-6 NA
CASSSRGKETQYF TGTGCCAGCTCTAGTCGAGGAAAAGAGACCCAGTACTTC TRBV12-3/TRBV12-4 13 NA TRBJ2-5 NA
CAWSPTGNYGYTF TGTGCCTGGAGTCCGACAGGGAACTATGGCTACACCTTC TRBV30 13 NA TRBJ1-2 TRBD1
CASRTSPGNTIYF TGCGCCAGCAGGACATCACCTGGAAACACCATATATTTT TRBV5-1 13 NA TRBJ1-3 NA
CASRWAPMNTEAFF TGTGCCAGCAGGTGGGCCCCAATGAACACTGAAGCTTTCTTT TRBV2 14 NA TRBJ1-1 NA
CAWSEMLSVTYSNQPQHF TGTGCCTGGAGTGAAATGTTGTCCGTAACGTATAGCAATCAGCCCCAGCATTTT TRBV30 18 once TRBJ1-5 NA
CASSPGKGTRELFF TGTGCCAGCAGCCCCGGGAAGGGTACCAGGGAGCTGTTTTTT TRBV11-2 14 NA TRBJ2-2 NA
CASSWGGRTNEKLFF TGTGCCAGCAGCTGGGGGGGACGAACTAATGAAAAACTGTTTTTT TRBV7-6 15 NA TRBJ1-4 NA
CASSYGDRGEAFF TGTGCCAGCAGTTATGGAGACAGGGGCGAAGCTTTCTTT TRBV6-2/TRBV6-3 13 NA TRBJ1-1 TRBD1
CASSLVSGVNEQFF TGCGCCAGCAGCTTGGTAAGCGGGGTCAATGAGCAGTTCTTC TRBV5-1 14 NA TRBJ2-1 TRBD2
CASSPGTGSSYEQYF TGTGCCAGCTCACCAGGGACAGGGAGCTCCTACGAGCAGTACTTC TRBV18 15 once TRBJ2-7 TRBD1
CASSQTNRGRPANYGYTF TGCGCCAGCAGCCAAACGAATAGGGGACGGCCAGCAAACTATGGCTACACCTTC TRBV5-1 18 few TRBJ1-2 NA
CASSYPGQGANEQFF TGTGCCAGCAGTTATCCCGGACAGGGGGCGAATGAGCAGTTCTTC TRBV6-5 15 NA TRBJ2-1 TRBD1
CASTLAGGKDTQYF TGTGCCAGCACCCTAGCGGGGGGAAAAGATACGCAGTATTTT TRBV19 14 NA TRBJ2-3 TRBD2
CATALGGTETDTQYF TGTGCCACAGCCCTGGGGGGGACCGAAACAGATACGCAGTATTTT TRBV27 15 NA TRBJ2-3 TRBD2
CASRRTDQPQHF TGTGCCAGCAGAAGAACAGATCAGCCCCAGCATTTT TRBV28 12 NA TRBJ1-5 NA
CATSVTQGATNSPLHF TGTGCCACCAGTGTCACACAGGGGGCGACGAATTCACCCCTCCACTTT TRBV24-1 16 few TRBJ1-6 TRBD1
CASSERGGDYGYTF TGTGCCAGCAGTGAGCGAGGGGGCGACTATGGCTACACCTTC TRBV2 14 NA TRBJ1-2 TRBD1
CASSPPAPLSGNTIYF TGTGCCAGCTCACCACCGGCACCACTCTCTGGAAACACCATATATTTT TRBV18 16 NA TRBJ1-3 NA
CASSIGQTLTGELFF TGTGCCAGCAGCATTGGACAGACCCTGACCGGGGAGCTGTTTTTT TRBV5-5 15 NA TRBJ2-2 NA
CASTPGQKSYNEQFF TGTGCCAGCACCCCGGGACAGAAATCCTACAATGAGCAGTTCTTC TRBV6-5 15 once TRBJ2-1 TRBD1
CASSLDRDQPQHF TGTGCCAGCAGCCTGGACAGGGATCAGCCCCAGCATTTT TRBV13 13 NA TRBJ1-5 TRBD1
CASSQEAGAVEKTQYF TGTGCCAGCAGCCAAGAGGCAGGGGCAGTCGAAAAGACCCAGTACTTC TRBV3-1/TRBV3-2 16 NA TRBJ2-5 NA
CASSQDRSGGSNTDTQYF TGTGCCAGCAGCCAAGACCGTAGCGGGGGGTCAAACACAGATACGCAGTATTTT TRBV4-2 18 NA TRBJ2-3 TRBD2
CASSLAYAGLADTQYF TGCGCCAGCAGCTTGGCGTATGCGGGACTAGCGGATACGCAGTATTTT TRBV5-1 16 NA TRBJ2-3 TRBD2
CASSYEEKYTDTQYF TGTGCCAGCAGTTACGAGGAAAAATACACAGATACGCAGTATTTT TRBV6-2/TRBV6-3 15 NA TRBJ2-3 NA
CASRRYRGPLDDNQPQHF TGTGCTAGCAGACGCTACAGGGGCCCCTTGGATGACAATCAGCCCCAGCATTTT TRBV7-7 18 NA TRBJ1-5 TRBD1
CASSLRITGLLGGETQYF TGTGCCAGCAGCTTAAGGATTACAGGGCTACTGGGGGGGGAGACCCAGTACTTC TRBV7-2 18 NA TRBJ2-5 NA
CASSPVELNQPQHF TGTGCCAGCAGTCCAGTTGAGTTAAATCAGCCCCAGCATTTT TRBV7-9 14 NA TRBJ1-5 NA
CASGLAGGDQPQHF TGTGCCAGCGGGTTGGCAGGGGGTGATCAGCCCCAGCATTTT TRBV2 14 NA TRBJ1-5 TRBD1